Following are 29 T cell receptor beta chains from one sample sequenced in a study of cytomegalovirus exposure and HLA in healthy donors. Clones were sequenced by immunoSEQ multiplex PCR, and TCRdb holds only the in-frame ones, with some missing. The data show 190,000 or so clones, with approximately 84% seen just once and around 2.8% held by the top ten. Sequencing used PBMCs. The receptor source for this set is a woman between 18 and 30 years old in good health and CMV-seropositive.

This chain uses TRBV5-6 with TRBJ1-1; D is perhaps TRBD1 (6 bases). CDR3 length: 14 amino acids. V dropped 5 bases and J dropped 3 bases, with 14 bases sitting between them. Germline-derived CDR1 and CDR2 are SGHDT and YYEEEE. CDR3 DNA sequence: TGTGCCAGCAGGGGAGGGGGATCTTACACTGAAGCTTTCTTT. Translation: CASRGGGSYTEAFF.

A remark on this clone: Germline and junction disagree at one end, which may indicate a read error. This chain uses TRBV14 with TRBJ1-2; D perhaps matches TRBD1 (6 bases). Per the germline V gene, CDR1 is SGHDN and CDR2 is FVKESK. The CDR3 length is 13 residues. The CDR3 loop reads CAGRNTGSDGYTF. DNA for the CDR3: TGTGCCGGCAGGAATACAGGGTCGGATGGCTACACCTTC.

The chain is built from TRBV6-1 and TRBJ1-6, with 8 positions matching TRBD1. The V gene's germline CDR1 is MNHNS and CDR2 SASEGT. The CDR3 extends over 17 amino acids. Trimming cost V 0 bases and J 7 bases; bases outside gene matches: 8. CDR3 sequence: CASSEAQGQAGNSPLHF. The CDR3 DNA reads as TGTGCCAGCAGTGAAGCGCAGGGACAGGCGGGAAATTCACCCCTCCACTTT.

This chain uses TRBV2 with TRBJ1-4; D perhaps matches TRBD1 (6 bases). The CDR3 consists of 16 residues. The germline gives CDR1 SNHLY, CDR2 FYNNEI. The V and J ends lost 6 bases and 3 bases respectively, with 17 bases between them. CDR3 nucleotide sequence: TGTGCCAGCAGGGACAGCAAACTAAACCCTAATGAAAAACTGTTTTTT. It yields the protein CASRDSKLNPNEKLFF.

The chain links TRBV2 to TRBJ1-3; TRBD1 agrees at 9 bases. V shed 6 bases and J 3 bases; nucleotides not matched to a gene: 6. Germline values: CDR1 SNHLY, CDR2 FYNNEI. This CDR3 contains 15 residues. The CDR3 loop is CASRGQGWSGNTIYF. The CDR3, as DNA: TGTGCCAGCAGAGGACAGGGGTGGAGTGGAAACACCATATATTTT. The entire variable domain, with the rest obtained from reference TRBV2 and TRBJ1-3, is as follows: EPEVTQTPSHQVTQMGQEVILRCVPISNHLYFYWYRQILGQKVEFLVSFYNNEISEKSEIFDDQFSVERPDGSNFTLKIRSTKLEDSAMYFCASRGQGWSGNTIYFGEGSWLTVV.

This chain joins TRBV19 and TRBJ1-5; D possibly corresponds to TRBD1 (5 bases). The CDR3 covers 14 residues. V gave up 5 bases and J gave up 7 bases, with 15 bases separating them. The germline V gene has CDR1 LNHDA and CDR2 SQIVND (reference sequence). Written as DNA, the CDR3 is TGTGCCAGTAGTTCTGGCAGGGTCCAGCAGCCCCAGCATTTT. Encoded protein: CASSSGRVQQPQHF. Looking up the rest from reference TRBV19 and TRBJ1-5 gives the full variable domain: DGGITQSPKYLFRKEGQNVTLSCEQNLNHDAMYWYRQDPGQGLRLIYYSQIVNDFQKGDIAEGYSVSREKKESFPLTVTSAQKNPTAFYLCASSSGRVQQPQHFGDGTRLSIL.

V usage is TRBV7-9 and J usage is TRBJ2-5; D possibly corresponds to TRBD1 (5 bases). Germline V gene lookup returns CDR1 SEHNR and CDR2 FQNEAQ (reference sequence). This CDR3 comprises 13 residues. Trimming pared 1 base from V and 4 bases from J, leaving 7 bases between. CDR3 nucleotide sequence: TGTGCCAGCAGCTTAGGGGGCGTAGAGACCCAGTACTTC. Its protein is CASSLGGVETQYF.

The chain links TRBV9 to TRBJ2-3, with 8 bases fitting TRBD2. With V trimmed by 3 bases and J by 4 bases, 10 bases remained unmatched. CDR1 and CDR2 from the germline V gene are SGDLS and YYNGEE. The CDR3 has 16 amino acids. The CDR3 DNA sequence: TGTGCCAGCAGCGCGCGGGGGGACCCTCCGCCAGATACGCAGTATTTT. This translates into CASSARGDPPPDTQYF. The variable domain in full, completed from reference TRBV9 and TRBJ2-3, reads DSGVTQTPKHLITATGQRVTLRCSPRSGDLSVYWYQQSLDQGLQFLIQYYNGEERAKGNILERFSAQQFPDLHSELNLSSLELGDSALYFCASSARGDPPPDTQYFGPGTRLTVL.

The chain employs TRBV7-7 and TRBJ2-2; possible D gene TRBD1, 6 bases. The CDR3 is made up of 15 amino acids. Germline lookup yields CDR1 SSHAT and CDR2 FNYEAQ (reference sequence). Trimming took off 4 bases at V and 6 bases at J, with 15 bases between the two ends. This CDR3 is CASSSPDRSPGELFF. The CDR3 bases are TGTGCCAGCAGCTCACCAGACAGGTCCCCCGGGGAGCTGTTTTTT.

This clone was picked up one time. The junction departs from germline at one end; a sequencing error may be responsible. The V and J genes are TRBV9 and TRBJ1-2, with TRBD1 identical over 9 bases. CDR1 and CDR2 (germline): SGDLS, YYNGEE. The CDR3 spans 13 residues. This CDR3 is CASSAINTGGANF. CDR3 DNA sequence: TGTGCCAGCAGCGCGATAAATACAGGGGGCGCGAACTTC.

The table lists this clone with a count of one. The chain combines TRBV7-3 with TRBJ2-1; no clear D gene. The germline V gene encodes CDR1 SGHTA and CDR2 FQGTGA. The CDR3 length is 15 residues. Trimming took 7 bases from V and 4 from J, leaving 17 bases between them. The CDR3 protein is CASTPKRQRYNEQFF. The CDR3 DNA is TGTGCCAGCACACCAAAGAGACAACGATACAATGAGCAGTTCTTC.

CDR3 residues: CASSLLSGQPQHF. The CDR3 coding sequence is TGTGCCAGCAGCTTATTATCGGGGCAGCCCCAGCATTTT. The rearrangement links TRBV7-9 to TRBJ1-5; D uncertain. From germline, CDR1 is SEHNR and CDR2 FQNEAQ (reference sequence). The CDR3 consists of 13 residues. V was trimmed by 2 bases and J by 7 bases, leaving 9 bases between them. The whole variable domain, remainder taken from reference TRBV7-9 and TRBJ1-5, is DTGVSQNPRHKITKRGQNVTFRCDPISEHNRLYWYRQTLGQGPEFLTYFQNEAQLEKSRLLSDRFSAERPKGSFSTLEIQRTEQGDSAMYLCASSLLSGQPQHFGDGTRLSIL.

The chain is built from TRBV27 and TRBJ1-6; D is unresolved. In germline, CDR1 is MNHEY, CDR2 SMNVEV (reference sequence). The CDR3 totals 19 residues. V lost 5 bases to trimming and J lost 0 bases, with 20 bases between them. The CDR3 loop is CASSDPLGSPGSYNSPLHF. As DNA, the CDR3 is TGTGCCAGCAGTGATCCCCTAGGTTCGCCGGGCTCCTATAATTCACCCCTCCACTTT.

This clone appeared a single time. The gene calls are TRBV27 and TRBJ2-1, with TRBD1 matching over 12 bases. The V segment lost 8 bases and the J segment 9 bases; nucleotides outside the gene matches: 11. Germline CDR1 and CDR2: MNHEY and SMNVEV (reference sequence). This CDR3 comprises 15 residues. This CDR3 reads CASAIPGQGAREQFF. The CDR3 coding sequence is TGTGCCAGCGCTATACCGGGACAGGGGGCGCGTGAGCAGTTCTTC.

This chain connects TRBV11-2 to TRBJ2-1, with a tentative D call TRBD2 (5 bases). The CDR3 is 17 residues long. Trimming removed 1 base from V and 0 bases from J, with 13 bases in between. CDR1 and CDR2 from the germline V gene are SGHAT and FQNNGV. DNA for the CDR3: TGTGCCAGCAGCTTAGGGAGGTTCATGAGCTCCTACAATGAGCAGTTCTTC. Encoded protein: CASSLGRFMSSYNEQFF.

The chain is built from TRBV7-6 and TRBJ2-7; 9 bases match TRBD1. Trimming at V came to 5 bases and at J to 6 bases, leaving 14 bases not matched to a gene. The CDR3 has 16 residues. The germline V gene encodes CDR1 SGHVS and CDR2 FNYEAQ. CDR3 sequence reads: CASSTTSTGGGGEQYF. In DNA, the CDR3 is TGTGCCAGCAGCACCACTTCGACAGGGGGGGGAGGCGAGCAGTACTTC.

V gene TRBV19 combines with J gene TRBJ1-1; D gene unclear. CDR1 is LNHDA and CDR2 is SQIVND in the germline V gene (reference sequence). The CDR3 runs to 16 residues. Deletions cut 1 base from V and 1 base from J, with 13 bases between. As DNA, the CDR3 is TGTGCCAGTAGTATAGTTGGCAGGCTCTCGAACACTGAAGCTTTCTTT. Amino acids: CASSIVGRLSNTEAFF.

This clone has just a few counts. The rearrangement joins TRBV6-1 to TRBJ2-7; D is perhaps TRBD1 (6 bases). Per the germline V gene, CDR1 is MNHNS and CDR2 is SASEGT. Trimming cost V 2 bases and J 2 bases, with 10 bases left between them. The CDR3 is 14 residues long. Here the CDR3 DNA reads TGTGCCAGCAGTGAAATCGAGGGGGCCTACGAGCAGTACTTC. Its translation: CASSEIEGAYEQYF.

The chain uses TRBV7-9 and TRBJ1-1; 12 positions match TRBD1. After removal of 8 bases from V and 1 base from J, the junction contained 8 bases not matched to a gene. The CDR3 runs 16 residues. Germline loops: CDR1 SEHNR, CDR2 FQNEAQ (reference sequence). This CDR3 reads CASCWGTGGRNTEAFF. The CDR3 bases are TGTGCCAGCTGCTGGGGGACAGGGGGCAGGAACACTGAAGCTTTCTTT. Variable domain in full (rest from reference TRBV7-9 and TRBJ1-1): DTGVSQNPRHKITKRGQNVTFRCDPISEHNRLYWYRQTLGQGPEFLTYFQNEAQLEKSRLLSDRFSAERPKGSFSTLEIQRTEQGDSAMYLCASCWGTGGRNTEAFFGQGTRLTVV.

The chain couples TRBV27 to TRBJ2-7, with D perhaps matching TRBD1 (6 bases). Trimming cost V 3 bases and J 7 bases, with 16 bases left between them. The germline gives CDR1 MNHEY, CDR2 SMNVEV (reference sequence). The CDR3 spans 14 residues. Written as DNA, the CDR3 is TGTGCCAGCAGTTTCACCAGGGGTTCGTCTGAGCAGTACTTC. As protein: CASSFTRGSSEQYF.

CDR3 protein: CASSEASAGGGQPQHF. CDR3 nucleotides: TGTGCCAGCAGTGAAGCCTCGGCGGGAGGGGGTCAGCCCCAGCATTTT. The chain couples TRBV6-1 to TRBJ1-5; TRBD1 might be the D (6 bases). Trimming pared 0 bases from V and 6 bases from J, leaving 15 bases between. The CDR3 covers 16 residues. Germline V gene lookup returns CDR1 MNHNS and CDR2 SASEGT.

The CDR3 region is CASQGSDQPQHF. CDR3 nucleotide sequence: TGTGCCAGTCAGGGTTCGGATCAGCCCCAGCATTTT. The V call is TRBV2, the J call TRBJ1-5, with D possibly being TRBD1 (5 bases). This CDR3 has 12 amino acids. The V gene lost 9 bases and the J gene lost 5 bases, with 11 bases spanning the gap. Germline V gene sequence: CDR1 SNHLY, CDR2 FYNNEI.

V gene TRBV19 combines with J gene TRBJ1-2; D possibly corresponds to TRBD1 (5 bases). This CDR3 is built from 18 residues. The germline V gene has CDR1 LNHDA and CDR2 SQIVND (reference sequence). The ends were cut back, 3 bases at V and 5 bases at J, with 25 bases in the middle. The CDR3 nucleotides read TGTGCCAGTAGTATTTTAATAGTCCGGGAGGGACTTCGGTATGGCTACACCTTC. The encoded protein is CASSILIVREGLRYGYTF.

This sequence joins TRBV6-1 and TRBJ1-1; 9 nucleotides align to TRBD1. Germline V gives CDR1 MNHNS, CDR2 SASEGT. Trimming removed 0 bases from V and 4 bases from J; junction bases left unmatched: 6. This CDR3 has 16 residues. Here the CDR3 reads CASSEARQGVSTEAFF. The CDR3 region has the DNA TGTGCCAGCAGTGAAGCCCGACAGGGGGTCTCCACTGAAGCTTTCTTT.

This clone has just a few counts. This chain connects TRBV6-1 to TRBJ1-6; TRBD1 aligns across 9 bases. Trimming removed 6 bases from V and 13 bases from J; junction bases left unmatched: 10. The germline CDR1 and CDR2 sequences are MNHNS and SASEGT. The CDR3 loop spans 14 amino acids. The CDR3 reads CASRDWTGANPLHF. Here the CDR3 DNA reads TGTGCCAGCAGGGACTGGACAGGGGCAAATCCCCTCCACTTT.

The V and J genes are TRBV2 and TRBJ2-1; 11 bases match TRBD2. The ends lost 5 bases at V and 4 bases at J; junction bases unmatched: 4. This CDR3 comprises 15 residues. CDR1 is SNHLY and CDR2 is FYNNEI in the germline V gene. CDR3 sequence (DNA): TGTGCCAGCAGTCTAACTAGCGGGGGATACAATGAGCAGTTCTTC. It translates to CASSLTSGGYNEQFF.

This chain connects TRBV19 to TRBJ2-1, with unresolved D. Trimming left V 7 bases short and J 6 bases short, with 7 bases between. This CDR3 region has 11 residues. CDR1 is LNHDA, CDR2 SQIVND, per germline (reference sequence). The CDR3 region has the DNA TGTGCCAGTACCAGGTCCAATGAGCAGTTCTTC. As protein: CASTRSNEQFF.

J is TRBJ2-5 and V is TRBV27; TRBD2 matches 13 bases. Losses at the gene ends were 4 bases for V and 7 bases for J; bases not matched to a gene: 9. Germline V gene sequence: CDR1 MNHEY, CDR2 SMNVEV (reference sequence). The CDR3 runs 16 residues. The CDR3 protein is CASSSTSGGASWTQYF. The CDR3 region has the DNA TGTGCCAGCAGTTCCACTAGCGGGGGGGCCTCTTGGACCCAGTACTTC.

The chain is built from TRBV27 and TRBJ2-5, with 12 bases aligning to TRBD2. The CDR3 is made up of 15 amino acids. Germline CDR1 and CDR2: MNHEY and SMNVEV (reference sequence). V was clipped by 5 bases and J by 5 bases; unmatched bases: 6. The CDR3 loop reads CASSNGLAGTETQYF. The CDR3 DNA sequence: TGTGCCAGCAGTAACGGACTAGCGGGGACTGAGACCCAGTACTTC.